Below are 27 T cell receptor beta chains sequenced from a single sample in a study of long-term antiretroviral therapy in people with HIV. At survey level, the immunoSEQ assay was run in its v3.0 version. Repertoires were generated with immunoSEQ multiplex PCR, while TCRdb's copy carries only in-frame clones and drops some. The sample carries around 29,000 clones, about 87% recorded once. The sequencing used unsorted PBMCs, collected 3.2 years before starting antiretroviral therapy. The source of these receptors is a man in his forties or fifties with HIV.

The V gene is TRBV7-2, the J gene TRBJ2-7; 12 bases agree with TRBD2. Germline CDR1 is SGHTA and CDR2 is FQGNSA. The CDR3 totals 15 residues. Germline trimming cut 1 base from V and 7 bases from J; bases unmatched to any gene: 5. For the CDR3, the DNA is TGTGCCAGCAGCTTAGGGACTAGCGGGATGGGTGAGCAGTACTTC. It is translated as CASSLGTSGMGEQYF. Looking up the rest from reference TRBV7-2 and TRBJ2-7 gives the full variable domain: GAGVSQSPSNKVTEKGKDVELRCDPISGHTALYWYRQSLGQGLEFLIYFQGNSAPDKSGLPSDRFSAERTGGSVSTLTIQRTQQEDSAVYLCASSLGTSGMGEQYFGPGTRLTVT.

The chain has TRBV19 and TRBJ2-4; TRBD1 matches at 10 bases. V lost 4 bases, J lost 0 bases, and 6 bases stayed unmatched. Germline V CDR1 and CDR2: LNHDA, SQIVND (reference sequence). The CDR3 is made up of 17 amino acids. CDR3 in amino acids: CASSTRDRGLAKNIQYF. The CDR3 region has the DNA TGTGCCAGTAGTACGCGGGACAGGGGCCTAGCCAAAAACATTCAGTACTTC.

This chain joins TRBV11-1 and TRBJ2-4; D may be TRBD2 (6 bases). Germline loops: CDR1 SGHAT, CDR2 FQDESV (reference sequence). The V end lost 1 base, the J end lost 6 bases, and 16 bases lay between the germline ends. The CDR3 runs 16 residues. CDR3 nucleotide sequence: TGTGCCAGCAGCTTAGATTCGGCAGGGCGGGGAAACATTCAGTACTTC. Its translation is CASSLDSAGRGNIQYF. The full variable domain, in which reference TRBV11-1 and TRBJ2-4 provide the parts outside the CDR3, is EAEVAQSPRYKITEKSQAVAFWCDPISGHATLYWYRQILGQGPELLVQFQDESVVDDSQLPKDRFSAERLKGVDSTLKIQPAELGDSAMYLCASSLDSAGRGNIQYFGAGTRLSVL.

CDR3 protein: CATSRDRGDNSPLHF. CDR3 in DNA: TGTGCCACCAGCAGAGATAGGGGAGATAATTCACCCCTCCACTTT. This chain joins TRBV15 and TRBJ1-6; the D gene is possibly TRBD1 (5 bases). Germline CDR1 and CDR2: LNHNV and YYDKDF (reference sequence). The CDR3 sequence is 15 residues long. V lost 0 bases, J lost 5 bases, and 8 bases lay in between.

V and J are TRBV9 and TRBJ2-7; 8 bases fit TRBD2. Trimming at V came to 3 bases and at J to 3 bases, leaving 8 bases not matched to a gene. CDR1 is SGDLS and CDR2 is YYNGEE in the germline V gene. The CDR3 has 15 amino acids. CDR3 in DNA: TGTGCCAGCAGCGCGGGGGGGGGAAATTACTACGAGCAGTACTTC. Translating it yields CASSAGGGNYYEQYF.

The rearrangement links TRBV27 to TRBJ2-2; 7 bases are shared with TRBD2. This CDR3 spans 14 amino acids. V shed 6 bases and J 5 bases; nucleotides not matched to a gene: 6. Germline-derived CDR1 and CDR2 are MNHEY and SMNVEV (reference sequence). The CDR3 sequence is CASSRAGYTGELFF. The DNA of the CDR3 is TGTGCCAGCAGCCGAGCGGGGTATACCGGGGAGCTGTTTTTT.

The CDR3: CAINSRDEGNEQFF. The CDR3 region has the DNA TGTGCCATCAATAGCCGGGACGAAGGCAATGAGCAGTTCTTC. This chain joins TRBV10-3 and TRBJ2-1; D possibly matches TRBD1 or TRBD2 (5 bases each). The CDR3 has 14 residues. Germline assignment: CDR1 ENHRY and CDR2 SYGVKD. Trimming removed 7 bases at V and 6 bases at J, with 16 bases between.

The gene calls are TRBV7-9 and TRBJ1-6, with D tentatively TRBD1 (5 bases). Between the trimmed V and J ends, which lost 4 bases and 14 bases, there was a span of 18 bases. The CDR3 spans 14 residues. The germline gives CDR1 SEHNR, CDR2 FQNEAQ (reference sequence). Written as DNA, the CDR3 is TGTGCCAGCAGCTGGGGGGGACGGATCAGCTCCCTCCACTTT. This codes for CASSWGGRISSLHF.

The rearrangement uses TRBV7-6 and TRBJ2-7; either TRBD1 or TRBD2 may supply D (5 bases each). Germline V gene lookup returns CDR1 SGHVS and CDR2 FNYEAQ. The germline V and J ends were trimmed by 0 bases and 7 bases, with 16 bases remaining between them. There are 15 residues in the CDR3. The CDR3 nucleotides read TGTGCCAGCAGCTTAGCCGAGACGGCCTGGGGGGAGCAGTACTTC. Protein: CASSLAETAWGEQYF.

This clone was seen once. The chain uses TRBV5-4 and TRBJ2-7; tentative D call: TRBD2 (5 bases). Germline lookup yields CDR1 SGHNT and CDR2 YYREEE (reference sequence). Trimming took 3 bases from V and 3 from J, leaving 13 bases between them. The CDR3 extends over 14 amino acids. CDR3 residues: CASSSRAGLYEQYF. CDR3 coding DNA: TGTGCCAGCAGCTCCCGCGCAGGACTCTACGAGCAGTACTTC.

V usage is TRBV6-5 and J usage is TRBJ1-2; perhaps TRBD1 as D (5 bases). This CDR3 has 15 amino acids. V was trimmed by 4 bases and J by 4 bases, leaving 16 bases between them. Germline-derived CDR1 and CDR2 are MNHEY and SVGAGI. CDR3 in DNA: TGTGCCAGCAGTTCGCTCGGACAAGGATCCTATGGCTACACCTTC. This codes for CASSSLGQGSYGYTF.

The chain has TRBV27 and TRBJ2-6; D is perhaps TRBD1 or TRBD2 (5 bases each). This CDR3 contains 16 residues. CDR1 and CDR2 (germline): MNHEY, SMNVEV (reference sequence). Trimming removed 2 bases from V and 0 bases from J, with 8 bases in between. CDR3 in DNA: TGTGCCAGCAGTTTAAAGGGGAGCTCTGGGGCCAACGTCCTGACTTTC. Its protein is CASSLKGSSGANVLTF.

J is TRBJ2-1 and V is TRBV6-5; 8 bases agree with TRBD1. CDR3 size: 15 residues. Trimming at V came to 6 bases and at J to 9 bases, leaving 13 bases not matched to a gene. Germline V gene data show CDR1 as MNHEY and CDR2 as SVGAGI. The CDR3 reads CASRIRDRMPGEQFF. CDR3 bases: TGTGCCAGCAGAATCCGGGACAGGATGCCCGGTGAGCAGTTCTTC.

The chain combines TRBV7-8 with TRBJ1-1; D remains unclear. The CDR3 length is 16 residues. Germline CDR1 reads SGHVS; CDR2 reads FQNEAQ. V dropped 1 base and J dropped 0 bases, with 12 bases sitting between them. Written as DNA, the CDR3 is TGTGCCAGCAGCTTAGAGCGGGCGGATCTGAACACTGAAGCTTTCTTT. It is translated as CASSLERADLNTEAFF.

This clone occurred once. The V gene is TRBV2, the J gene TRBJ2-7, with 15 bases matching TRBD2. The CDR3 sequence is 17 residues long. J gave up 4 bases and V 10 bases, and 14 bases lay outside the gene matches. In germline, CDR1 is SNHLY, CDR2 FYNNEI. The CDR3 loop is CATVRGTSGGIVYEQYF. CDR3 nucleotide sequence: TGTGCCACCGTGAGAGGGACTAGCGGGGGGATAGTGTACGAGCAGTACTTC.

The CDR3 nucleotides are TGTGCCAGCAGCCATGACAGGGGAAGACAGCCCCAGCATTTT. It codes for CASSHDRGRQPQHF. The rearrangement joins TRBV7-9 to TRBJ1-5; 8 nucleotides line up with TRBD1. This CDR3 has 14 amino acids. V trimming: 5 bases; J trimming: 7 bases; junction bases outside the gene matches: 7. Germline lookup yields CDR1 SEHNR and CDR2 FQNEAQ (reference sequence).

The chain links TRBV6-5 to TRBJ2-1; D is undetermined. V was cut by 0 bases and J by 5 bases, with 8 bases left in between. The CDR3 is 14 residues long. Germline V gene data show CDR1 as MNHEY and CDR2 as SVGAGI. This CDR3 reads CASSYSPRNNEQFF. DNA for the CDR3: TGTGCCAGCAGTTACTCGCCCCGGAACAATGAGCAGTTCTTC.

The V and J genes are TRBV5-1 and TRBJ1-5, with TRBD1 identical over 7 bases. This CDR3 is built from 15 residues. CDR1 is SGHRS and CDR2 is YFSETQ in the germline V gene. Trimming at V came to 4 bases and at J to 4 bases, leaving 8 bases not matched to a gene. In DNA, the CDR3 is TGCGCCAGCAGCCCGGCGGGACAGCCTAATCAGCCCCAGCATTTT. Protein: CASSPAGQPNQPQHF.

The chain is built from TRBV6-6 and TRBJ1-2; unclear D gene. The germline V gene has CDR1 MNHNY and CDR2 SVGAGI (reference sequence). The CDR3 length is 14 residues. The V gene lost 0 bases and the J gene lost 3 bases, with 8 bases spanning the gap. The CDR3 DNA sequence: TGTGCCAGCAGTTACTCGTCCGGACACTATGGCTACACCTTC. This translates into CASSYSSGHYGYTF.

V and J are TRBV9 and TRBJ2-5; a possible D gene is TRBD2 (7 bases). The end of the DNA is better explained by TRBJ2-7, so the J call may be wrong. Germline-derived CDR1 and CDR2 are SGDLS and YYNGEE. This CDR3 spans 13 amino acids. The CDR3 here is CASSRGATYEQYF. The CDR3 bases are TGTGCCAGCAGCCGGGGGGCAACCTACGAGCAGTACTTC.

In its sample, this clone was seen a few times. The rearrangement uses TRBV28 and TRBJ1-5, with 10 bases fitting TRBD1. V lost 5 bases to trimming and J lost 6 bases; unmatched junction nucleotides: 7. Germline-derived CDR1 and CDR2 are MDHEN and SYDVKM. The CDR3 extends over 15 amino acids. The CDR3 region is CASSPPGTGVQPQHF. The CDR3 DNA reads TGTGCCAGCAGTCCACCCGGGACAGGGGTTCAGCCCCAGCATTTT.

The CDR3 bases are TGTGCCTGGAGTTTCGTGGGTCAGCCCCAGCATTTT. Its protein is CAWSFVGQPQHF. The chain carries TRBV30 and TRBJ1-5, with D unclear. V lost 2 bases and J 6 bases, leaving 8 bases between the germline ends. Germline V gene data show CDR1 as GTSNPN and CDR2 as SVGIG (reference sequence). The CDR3 is 12 residues long.

The DNA of the CDR3 is TGTGCCAGCAGCCTCCTTTTGGGGGCAAACACTGAAGCTTTCTTT. Translation: CASSLLLGANTEAFF. V usage is TRBV7-8 and J usage is TRBJ1-1; tentatively, D is TRBD1 (6 bases). V was shortened by 5 bases and J by 2 bases, with 15 bases between the two germline ends. CDR3 size: 15 residues. Germline V lookup: CDR1 SGHVS, CDR2 FQNEAQ. Full variable domain (outside the CDR3, taken from reference TRBV7-8 and TRBJ1-1): GAGVSQSPRYKVAKRGQDVALRCDPISGHVSLFWYQQALGQGPEFLTYFQNEAQLDKSGLPSDRFFAERPEGSVSTLKIQRTQQEDSAVYLCASSLLLGANTEAFFGQGTRLTVV.

This rearrangement joins TRBV7-9 to TRBJ1-5, with D perhaps TRBD1 (5 bases). The CDR3 runs 16 residues. CDR1 and CDR2 from the germline V gene are SEHNR and FQNEAQ (reference sequence). V was trimmed by 5 bases and J by 2 bases, leaving 16 bases between them. The CDR3 sequence: CASSLLGPVGNQPQHF. CDR3 nucleotide sequence: TGTGCCAGCAGCCTACTGGGACCTGTGGGCAATCAGCCCCAGCATTTT.

The chain links TRBV10-3 to TRBJ2-3; D unclear. The CDR3 is 14 residues long. With 8 bases removed from V and 4 bases from J, the gap between germline ends came to 16 bases. Germline-derived CDR1 and CDR2 are ENHRY and SYGVKD. The CDR3 loop reads CAIAVVGPPDTQYF. The CDR3 DNA is TGTGCCATCGCCGTTGTAGGTCCCCCAGATACGCAGTATTTT.

The chain is built from TRBV7-2 and TRBJ2-7; no reliable D call. CDR3 size: 15 residues. Germline V gene data show CDR1 as SGHTA and CDR2 as FQGNSA. V was pared by 5 bases and J by 0 bases, with 14 bases between. CDR3 loop: CASSLLVQFSYEQYF. The CDR3 region has the DNA TGTGCCAGCAGCCTGCTTGTTCAGTTCTCCTACGAGCAGTACTTC.

The chain uses TRBV29-1 and TRBJ1-2, with D maybe TRBD1 (6 bases). Germline values: CDR1 SQVTM, CDR2 ANQGSEA. V gave up 2 bases and J gave up 3 bases, with 13 bases separating them. The CDR3 length is 14 residues. CDR3 sequence reads: CSVERGVEDYGYTF. CDR3 DNA: TGCAGCGTTGAAAGGGGGGTTGAGGACTATGGCTACACCTTC.